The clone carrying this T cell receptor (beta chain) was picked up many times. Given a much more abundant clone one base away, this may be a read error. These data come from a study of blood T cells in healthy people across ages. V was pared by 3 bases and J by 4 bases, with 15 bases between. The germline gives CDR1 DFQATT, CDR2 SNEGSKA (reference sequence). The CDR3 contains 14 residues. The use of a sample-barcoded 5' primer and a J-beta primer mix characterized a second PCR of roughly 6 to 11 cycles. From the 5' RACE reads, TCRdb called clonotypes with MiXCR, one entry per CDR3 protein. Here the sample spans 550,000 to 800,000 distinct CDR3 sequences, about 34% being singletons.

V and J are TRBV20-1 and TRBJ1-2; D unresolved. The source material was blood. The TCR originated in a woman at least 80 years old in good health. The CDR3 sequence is CSARGGAESYGYTF. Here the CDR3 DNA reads TGCAGTGCTAGGGGAGGAGCCGAGTCCTATGGCTACACCTTC.